The sequence of this T cell receptor beta chain was determined in a study of blood T cell repertoires in COVID-19. Trimming at V came to 3 bases and at J to 0 bases, leaving 1 base not matched to a gene. Germline V lookup: CDR1 MDHEN, CDR2 SYDVKM. The CDR3 spans 16 residues. Here immunoSEQ multiplex PCR was the method, and the copy in TCRdb shows in-frame clones only, minus some. The top ten hold around a sixth of the sample, which has fewer than 300,000 clones, around 86% seen once. This chain joins TRBV28 and TRBJ2-3; 12 bases are a match to TRBD2. The source material was PBMCs or T cells enriched from blood (not recorded which). The receptor was derived from a young man who had recovered from COVID-19. CDR3: CASSLGTSGSTDTQYF. Here the CDR3 DNA reads TGTGCCAGCAGTTTGGGGACTAGCGGGAGCACAGATACGCAGTATTTT.